The 13 T cell receptor beta chains listed next were all sequenced from one sample in a study of monozygotic twins with inflammatory bowel disease. From its re-call of the 5' RACE reads, TCRdb lists each CDR3 protein once, without DNA. The listing records approximately 400,000 distinct CDR3 sequences. The sequenced material came from blood. The origin of the receptors is a human donor with ulcerative colitis or Crohn's disease, or a healthy co-twin of an affected twin (not recorded which).

The chain joins TRBV11-2 to TRBJ2-2; absent DNA, TCRdb's TRBD1 call cannot be checked. This CDR3 spans 15 amino acids. Germline lookup yields CDR1 SGHAT and CDR2 FQNNGV. The CDR3 sequence: CASSAGTGGPGELFF. Variable domain in full (rest from reference TRBV11-2 and TRBJ2-2): EAGVAQSPRYKIIEKRQSVAFWCNPISGHATLYWYQQILGQGPKLLIQFQNNGVVDDSQLPKDRFSAERLKGVDSTLKIQPAKLEDSAVYLCASSAGTGGPGELFFGEGSRLTVL.

V gene TRBV7-2 combines with J gene TRBJ2-5; TCRdb selects TRBD2, and the lack of DNA leaves this call unchecked. The germline CDR1 and CDR2 sequences are SGHTA and FQGNSA. The CDR3 extends over 14 amino acids. The CDR3 sequence is CASSFQRGLETQYF.

The genes are TRBV7-2 and TRBJ1-5; the D call of TRBD1 rests on TCRdb alone, since no DNA is present to check it. The germline CDR1 and CDR2 sequences are SGHTA and FQGNSA. The CDR3 runs 14 residues. This CDR3 is CASSREGTRQPQHF.

The chain links TRBV7-2 to TRBJ1-4. The CDR3 is 14 residues long. Germline values: CDR1 SGHTA, CDR2 FQGNSA. This CDR3 is CASSLALRDEKLFF.

The chain has TRBV6-1 and TRBJ1-1; the TCRdb D gene call, TRBD1, has no DNA to confirm it. Looked up from germline, CDR1 is MNHNS and CDR2 is SASEGT. The CDR3 contains 14 residues. This CDR3 is CASSAEIRGTEAFF.

The chain joins TRBV10-2 to TRBJ2-7; no DNA is available, so the TRBD2 call from TCRdb remains unchecked. In germline, CDR1 is WSHSY, CDR2 SAAADI. The CDR3 runs to 16 residues. Here the CDR3 reads CASSESGSLTSYEQYF.

The chain is built from TRBV5-1 and TRBJ2-3; the TRBD2 assignment by TCRdb is unverifiable without DNA. CDR3 length equals 20 residues. CDR1 and CDR2 (germline): SGHRS, YFSETQ. CDR3 in amino acids: CASSYHVLAGGPKGPDTQYF.

The chain has TRBV5-1 and TRBJ2-1; TCRdb's D call, TRBD2, is unchecked because there is no DNA. The CDR3 has 17 residues. The germline V gene encodes CDR1 SGHRS and CDR2 YFSETQ. The CDR3 protein is CASSGAATSSSYNEQFF.

The chain employs TRBV20-1 and TRBJ2-3; TCRdb returns TRBD2, unconfirmable since there is no DNA. This CDR3 has 11 residues. CDR1 is DFQATT and CDR2 is SNEGSKA in the germline V gene (reference sequence). CDR3 residues: CSGLGPPEEYF.

The chain recombines TRBV5-1 with TRBJ2-5; TCRdb's assignment of TRBD1 cannot be checked, as there is no DNA. This CDR3 spans 16 amino acids. Germline CDR1 SGHRS, CDR2 YFSETQ. The CDR3 loop is CASSLVPDRGLETQYF. Full variable domain (remainder filled in from reference TRBV5-1 and TRBJ2-5): KAGVTQTPRYLIKTRGQQVTLSCSPISGHRSVSWYQQTPGQGLQFLFEYFSETQRNKGNFPGRFSGRQFSNSRSEMNVSTLELGDSALYLCASSLVPDRGLETQYFGPGTRLLVL.

The CDR3 sequence is CASSWQTNTGELFF. This chain connects TRBV5-5 to TRBJ2-2. CDR1 is SGHKS, CDR2 YYEKEE, per germline (reference sequence). The CDR3 totals 14 residues.

V gene TRBV28 combines with J gene TRBJ1-4; the TRBD1 assignment by TCRdb is unverifiable without DNA. Germline CDR1 reads MDHEN; CDR2 reads SYDVKM. This CDR3 is built from 15 residues. The CDR3 region is CASSFSDSYNEKLFF.

The genes are TRBV12-3 or TRBV12-4 and TRBJ2-5; TCRdb's D gene call, TRBD1, goes unchecked for lack of DNA. The CDR3 totals 14 residues. Here the CDR3 reads CASSPLGQKETQYF.